Each of the 24 T cell receptor beta chains below was sequenced from the same sample in a study of T cell responses to AZD1222 COVID-19 vaccine. Sequencing was performed with immunoSEQ multiplex PCR; in TCRdb, only in-frame clones are kept and a portion is missing. The data contain approximately 200,000 clones, approximately 89% of them singletons. The specimen comprised peripheral blood, sampled 28 days after the second AZD1222 dose. The receptor set was obtained from an adult who received the AZD1222 COVID-19 vaccine.

The chain combines TRBV6-4 with TRBJ2-3; D uncertain. V gave up 0 bases and J gave up 2 bases, with 3 bases separating them. Germline V CDR1 and CDR2: MRHNA, SNTAGT. This CDR3 has 13 residues. CDR3 amino acids: CASSDSITDTQYF. The CDR3 DNA reads TGTGCCAGCAGTGACTCGATCACAGATACGCAGTATTTT.

V usage is TRBV30 and J usage is TRBJ1-4, with TRBD1 matching over 7 bases. The CDR3 has 13 amino acids. CDR1 is GTSNPN, CDR2 SVGIG, per germline (reference sequence). The J segment lost 3 bases and the V segment lost 4 bases, leaving 2 bases of the junction unmatched. CDR3 nucleotides: TGTGCCTGGAAGACAGGGCCTAATGAAAAACTGTTTTTT. As protein: CAWKTGPNEKLFF.

The genes are TRBV28 and TRBJ1-5; a weak D match, TRBD1 (6 bases). V dropped 6 bases and J dropped 6 bases, with 24 bases sitting between them. CDR1 and CDR2 from the germline V gene are MDHEN and SYDVKM. The CDR3 consists of 17 residues. CDR3 region: CASSKEPGHTSRQPQHF. The CDR3 coding sequence is TGTGCCAGCAGCAAGGAACCGGGACACACCTCCCGTCAGCCCCAGCATTTT.

With regard to this clone: Mismatch with germline at one junction end may stem from a read error. The rearrangement uses TRBV28 and TRBJ2-1, with a possible D match to TRBD2 (5 bases). There are 15 residues in the CDR3. Germline V gene lookup returns CDR1 MDHEN and CDR2 SYDVKM. As DNA, the CDR3 is TGTGCCAGCAGTTTAGGGTGGGGTGGGAGCAATCAGCAGTTCTTC. Protein: CASSLGWGGSNQQFF. Looking up the rest from reference TRBV28 and TRBJ2-1 gives the full variable domain: DVKVTQSSRYLVKRTGEKVFLECVQDMDHENMFWYRQDPGLGLRLIYFSYDVKMKEKGDIPEGYSVSREKKERFSLILESASTNQTSMYLCASSLGWGGSNQQFFGPGTRLTVL.

The rearrangement links TRBV11-2 to TRBJ2-7, with 9 bases aligning to TRBD1. Germline assignment: CDR1 SGHAT and CDR2 FQNNGV. V shed 4 bases and J 6 bases; nucleotides not matched to a gene: 7. CDR3 length: 14 residues. CDR3 nucleotide sequence: TGTGCCAGCAGCTCCGGGACAGGGACCAGCGAGCAGTACTTC. Protein sequence: CASSSGTGTSEQYF.

V gene TRBV30 combines with J gene TRBJ1-5; D gene unclear. Trimming removed 3 bases from V and 2 bases from J, with 11 bases in between. CDR1 is GTSNPN and CDR2 is SVGIG in the germline V gene (reference sequence). The CDR3 has 14 amino acids. The CDR3 sequence is CAWREDGRNQPQHF. The CDR3, as DNA: TGTGCCTGGAGAGAAGACGGTCGCAATCAGCCCCAGCATTTT. Combining the CDR3 with reference TRBV30 and TRBJ1-5 gives the whole variable domain SQTIHQWPATLVQPVGSPLSLECTVEGTSNPNLYWYRQAAGRGLQLLFYSVGIGQISSEVPQNLSASRPQDRQFILSSKKLLLSDSGFYLCAWREDGRNQPQHFGDGTRLSIL.

Only one count was recorded for this clone. The chain recombines TRBV28 with TRBJ1-3; D not resolved. From germline, CDR1 is MDHEN and CDR2 SYDVKM. The CDR3 contains 10 residues. V was trimmed by 7 bases and J by 4 bases, leaving 2 bases between them. This chain's CDR3 is CASIGNTIYF. Here the CDR3 DNA reads TGTGCCAGCATCGGAAACACCATATATTTT.

To note about this clone: The sample contains more than one DNA sequence encoding this CDR3. This sequence joins TRBV18 and TRBJ1-2; TRBD1 matches 11 bases. This CDR3 is built from 13 residues. Losses at the gene ends were 3 bases for V and 6 bases for J; bases not matched to a gene: 0. The germline V gene has CDR1 KGHSH and CDR2 LQKENI. The CDR3 loop reads CASSPGQGDGYTF. The CDR3 coding sequence is TGTGCCAGCTCACCGGGACAGGGGGATGGCTACACCTTC.

V gene TRBV30 combines with J gene TRBJ1-1, with D perhaps TRBD1 (5 bases). The CDR3 contains 15 residues. Germline-derived CDR1 and CDR2 are GTSNPN and SVGIG (reference sequence). V shed 2 bases and J shed 1 base, with 14 bases lying between them. DNA of the CDR3: TGTGCCTGGAGTTTACATGGACACTCGAACACTGAAGCTTTCTTT. Its translation is CAWSLHGHSNTEAFF.

This sequence joins TRBV19 and TRBJ2-7; a weak D match, TRBD1 (6 bases). The germline gives CDR1 LNHDA, CDR2 SQIVND (reference sequence). The CDR3 is 11 amino acids. Trimming stripped 8 bases from V and 4 bases from J, with 9 bases between. The CDR3 loop is CASEDSYEQYF. The CDR3 DNA is TGTGCCAGTGAGGACAGTTACGAGCAGTACTTC.

This clone was recorded at least ten times. The genes are TRBV2 and TRBJ1-1; perhaps TRBD1 as D (5 bases). CDR1 is SNHLY, CDR2 FYNNEI, per germline. The CDR3 has 13 residues. Trimming removed 6 bases at V and 2 bases at J, with 10 bases between. CDR3 DNA: TGTGCCAGCAGACAGGAGATAAACACTGAAGCTTTCTTT. Residues: CASRQEINTEAFF.

The CDR3 nucleotides are TGTGCCAGCAGCTTAACGTCGGGACAGGGCGATACGCAGTATTTT. Translating it yields CASSLTSGQGDTQYF. This chain links TRBV7-3 with TRBJ2-3; 9 bases fit TRBD1. This CDR3 spans 15 amino acids. Trimming cost V 0 bases and J 6 bases; bases outside gene matches: 4. In germline, CDR1 is SGHTA, CDR2 FQGTGA.

This rearrangement joins TRBV28 to TRBJ2-7; weak D call: TRBD2 (6 bases). Trimming cost V 7 bases and J 2 bases, with 12 bases left between them. Germline V CDR1 and CDR2: MDHEN, SYDVKM. The CDR3 sequence is 13 residues long. CDR3 nucleotides: TGTGCCAGCACAAGCGGGCTGCCCTACGAGCAGTACTTC. As protein: CASTSGLPYEQYF.

This clone was picked up a small number of times. This chain links TRBV6-1 with TRBJ1-5, with D uncertain. Trimming stripped 8 bases from V and 4 bases from J, with 9 bases between. Per the germline V gene, CDR1 is MNHNS and CDR2 is SASEGT. This CDR3 has 12 amino acids. CDR3 loop: CASHHINQPQHF. As DNA, the CDR3 is TGTGCCAGCCACCATATAAATCAGCCCCAGCATTTT.

A single count supports this clone. The rearrangement uses TRBV5-1 and TRBJ1-2, with D uncertain. There are 12 residues in the CDR3. Germline V gene data show CDR1 as SGHRS and CDR2 as YFSETQ. V was pared by 4 bases and J by 3 bases, with 7 bases between. In DNA, the CDR3 is TGCGCCAGCAGCCCCCGGGACTATGGCTACACCTTC. Translated, it gives CASSPRDYGYTF.

This clone has only one observation. The rearrangement uses TRBV19 and TRBJ1-4; the D is unclear. Germline CDR1 and CDR2: LNHDA and SQIVND (reference sequence). There are 16 residues in the CDR3. The V and J ends lost 3 bases and 0 bases respectively, with 11 bases between them. The CDR3 nucleotides read TGTGCCAGTAGTATTGGAGCCCTAGCAACTAATGAAAAACTGTTTTTT. Protein product: CASSIGALATNEKLFF.

J is TRBJ2-7 and V is TRBV28; 8 bases map to TRBD1. Looked up from germline, CDR1 is MDHEN and CDR2 is SYDVKM. The CDR3 has 15 amino acids. V dropped 6 bases and J dropped 6; count of bases not matched to a gene: 13. CDR3 DNA sequence: TGTGCCAGCAGCCTACCCCAGGGGGCTACGGCCGAGCAGTACTTC. As protein: CASSLPQGATAEQYF.

The CDR3 here is CASSYAVAGGSDTQYF. Here the CDR3 DNA reads TGTGCCAGCAGCTACGCGGTAGCGGGAGGTTCGGATACGCAGTATTTT. V is TRBV11-3 and J is TRBJ2-3; 10 bases align to TRBD2. Germline CDR1 reads SGHNT; CDR2 reads YENEEA. The V gene end was trimmed by 4 bases and the J gene end by 6 bases; junction bases not matched to a gene: 10. CDR3 size: 16 residues.

The genes are TRBV7-9 and TRBJ2-3, with D perhaps matching TRBD1 or TRBD2 (5 bases each). V was trimmed by 4 bases and J by 0 bases, leaving 11 bases between them. The germline V gene has CDR1 SEHNR and CDR2 FQNEAQ (reference sequence). The CDR3 loop spans 15 amino acids. The CDR3 spells CASSYRDPSTDTQYF. CDR3 nucleotides: TGTGCCAGCAGCTACCGGGACCCGAGCACAGATACGCAGTATTTT.

This clone was seen just once. The chain combines TRBV30 with TRBJ2-3; TRBD1 is a possible D gene (6 bases). Looked up from germline, CDR1 is GTSNPN and CDR2 is SVGIG (reference sequence). The CDR3 covers 15 residues. Trimming pared 3 bases from V and 6 bases from J, leaving 19 bases between. CDR3 sequence: CAWRRSRPRGDTQYF. The CDR3 bases are TGTGCCTGGAGAAGGTCGCGGCCAAGGGGGGATACGCAGTATTTT. Full variable domain (outside the CDR3, taken from reference TRBV30 and TRBJ2-3): SQTIHQWPATLVQPVGSPLSLECTVEGTSNPNLYWYRQAAGRGLQLLFYSVGIGQISSEVPQNLSASRPQDRQFILSSKKLLLSDSGFYLCAWRRSRPRGDTQYFGPGTRLTVL.

The CDR3 spells CASSAQDLEKLFF. The CDR3 DNA is TGTGCCAGCAGCGCACAAGACCTTGAAAAACTGTTTTTT. V is TRBV6-5 and J is TRBJ1-4; no clear D. This CDR3 comprises 13 residues. CDR1 is MNHEY and CDR2 is SVGAGI in the germline V gene. Trimming cost V 6 bases and J 7 bases, with 12 bases left between them.

The chain combines TRBV19 with TRBJ2-1; no clear D. CDR3 length: 12 amino acids. Germline V gives CDR1 LNHDA, CDR2 SQIVND (reference sequence). Trimming removed 3 bases at V and 6 bases at J, with 6 bases between. CDR3 sequence reads: CASSILFNEQFF. The CDR3 DNA is TGTGCCAGTAGTATCTTATTCAATGAGCAGTTCTTC. Filled out from reference TRBV19 and TRBJ2-1, the complete variable domain reads DGGITQSPKYLFRKEGQNVTLSCEQNLNHDAMYWYRQDPGQGLRLIYYSQIVNDFQKGDIAEGYSVSREKKESFPLTVTSAQKNPTAFYLCASSILFNEQFFGPGTRLTVL.

This chain joins TRBV5-4 and TRBJ2-1; D remains ambiguous. CDR3 length: 14 amino acids. V lost 0 bases and J 5 bases, leaving 9 bases between the germline ends. Looked up from germline, CDR1 is SGHNT and CDR2 is YYREEE (reference sequence). In DNA, the CDR3 is TGTGCCAGCAGCTTGGAGGGTGCCCACAATGAGCAGTTCTTC. Translating it yields CASSLEGAHNEQFF.

J is TRBJ2-7 and V is TRBV6-5, with TRBD1 identical over 7 bases. The germline V gene encodes CDR1 MNHEY and CDR2 SVGAGI. V shed 3 bases and J 6 bases; nucleotides not matched to a gene: 8. The CDR3 totals 14 residues. CDR3 in amino acids: CASSYVQGEREQYF. The CDR3 DNA follows: TGTGCCAGCAGTTATGTCCAGGGGGAGCGCGAGCAGTACTTC.